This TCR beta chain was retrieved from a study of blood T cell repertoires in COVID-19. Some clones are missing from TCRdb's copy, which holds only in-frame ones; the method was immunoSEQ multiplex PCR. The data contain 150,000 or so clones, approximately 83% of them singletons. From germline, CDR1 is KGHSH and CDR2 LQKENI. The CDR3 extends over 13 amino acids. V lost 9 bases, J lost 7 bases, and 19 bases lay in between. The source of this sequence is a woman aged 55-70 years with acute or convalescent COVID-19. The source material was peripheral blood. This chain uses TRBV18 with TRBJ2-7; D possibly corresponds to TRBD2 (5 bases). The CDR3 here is CASSSGVAEEQYF. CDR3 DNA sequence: TGTGCCAGTTCTTCCGGGGTCGCAGAGGAGCAGTACTTC.